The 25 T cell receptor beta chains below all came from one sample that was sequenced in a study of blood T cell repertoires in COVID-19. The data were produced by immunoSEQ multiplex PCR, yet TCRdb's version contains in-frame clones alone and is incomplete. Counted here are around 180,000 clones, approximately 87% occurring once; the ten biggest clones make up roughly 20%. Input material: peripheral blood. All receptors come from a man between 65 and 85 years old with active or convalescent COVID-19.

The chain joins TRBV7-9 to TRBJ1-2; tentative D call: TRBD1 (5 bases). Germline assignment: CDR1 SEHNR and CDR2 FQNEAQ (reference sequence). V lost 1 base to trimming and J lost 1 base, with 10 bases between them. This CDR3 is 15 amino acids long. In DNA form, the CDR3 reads TGTGCCAGCAGCTTAGTCGGGGGTCTTAACTATGGCTACACCTTC. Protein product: CASSLVGGLNYGYTF.

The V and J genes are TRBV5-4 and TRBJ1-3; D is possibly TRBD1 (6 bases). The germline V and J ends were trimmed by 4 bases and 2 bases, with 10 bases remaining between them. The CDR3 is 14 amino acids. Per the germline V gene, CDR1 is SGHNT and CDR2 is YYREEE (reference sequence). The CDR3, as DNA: TGTGCCAGCAGCCTACAGGGTGCTGGAAACACCATATATTTT. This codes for CASSLQGAGNTIYF. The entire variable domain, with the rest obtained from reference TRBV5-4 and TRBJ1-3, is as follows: ETGVTQSPTHLIKTRGQQVTLRCSSQSGHNTVSWYQQALGQGPQFIFQYYREEENGRGNFPPRFSGLQFPNYSSELNVNALELDDSALYLCASSLQGAGNTIYFGEGSWLTVV.

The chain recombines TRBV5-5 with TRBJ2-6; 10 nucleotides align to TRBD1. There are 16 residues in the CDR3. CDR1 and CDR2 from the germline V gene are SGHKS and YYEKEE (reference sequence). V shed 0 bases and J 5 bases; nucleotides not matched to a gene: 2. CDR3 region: CASSLGQGARANVLTF. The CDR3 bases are TGTGCCAGCAGCTTGGGACAGGGGGCGAGGGCCAACGTCCTGACTTTC. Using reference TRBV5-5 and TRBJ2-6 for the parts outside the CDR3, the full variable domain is DAGVTQSPTHLIKTRGQQVTLRCSPISGHKSVSWYQQVLGQGPQFIFQYYEKEERGRGNFPDRFSARQFPNYSSELNVNALLLGDSALYLCASSLGQGARANVLTFGAGSRLTVL.

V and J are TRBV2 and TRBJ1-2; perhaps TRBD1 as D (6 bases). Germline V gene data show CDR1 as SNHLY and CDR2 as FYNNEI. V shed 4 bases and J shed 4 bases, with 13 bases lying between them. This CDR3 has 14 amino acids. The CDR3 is CASSGTENSYGYTF. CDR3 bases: TGTGCCAGCAGTGGGACAGAAAATAGCTATGGCTACACCTTC.

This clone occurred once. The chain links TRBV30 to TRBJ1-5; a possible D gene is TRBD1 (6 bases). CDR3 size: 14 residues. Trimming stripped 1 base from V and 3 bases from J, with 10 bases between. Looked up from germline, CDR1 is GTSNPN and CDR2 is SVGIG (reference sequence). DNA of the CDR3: TGTGCCTGGAGTGCAGGGGCGCCCAATCAGCCCCAGCATTTT. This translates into CAWSAGAPNQPQHF.

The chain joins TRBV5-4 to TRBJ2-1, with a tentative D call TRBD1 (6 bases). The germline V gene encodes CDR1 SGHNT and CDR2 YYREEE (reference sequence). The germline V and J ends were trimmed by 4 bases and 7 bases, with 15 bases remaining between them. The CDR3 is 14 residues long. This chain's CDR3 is CASSPTDRLNEQFF. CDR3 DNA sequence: TGTGCCAGCAGCCCCACCGACAGGTTAAATGAGCAGTTCTTC.

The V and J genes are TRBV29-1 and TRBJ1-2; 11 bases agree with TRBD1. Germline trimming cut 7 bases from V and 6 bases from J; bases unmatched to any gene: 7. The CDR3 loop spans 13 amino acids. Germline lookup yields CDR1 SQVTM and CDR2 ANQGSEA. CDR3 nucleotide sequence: TGCAGCGCTGTGGCGGACAGGGGGCATGGCTACACCTTC. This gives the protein CSAVADRGHGYTF.

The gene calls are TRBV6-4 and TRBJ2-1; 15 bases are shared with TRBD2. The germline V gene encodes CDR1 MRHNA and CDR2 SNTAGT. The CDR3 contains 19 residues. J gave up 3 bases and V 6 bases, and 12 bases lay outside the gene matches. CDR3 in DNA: TGTGCCAGCAGCCTAGGCGGACTAGCGGGGGGGCGAGTCTACAATGAGCAGTTCTTC. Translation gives CASSLGGLAGGRVYNEQFF.

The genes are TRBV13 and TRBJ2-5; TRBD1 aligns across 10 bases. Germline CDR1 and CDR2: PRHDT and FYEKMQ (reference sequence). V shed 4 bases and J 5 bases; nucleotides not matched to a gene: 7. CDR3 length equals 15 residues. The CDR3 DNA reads TGTGCCAGCAGCTCCCGACAGGGGGCATGGGAGACCCAGTACTTC. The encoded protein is CASSSRQGAWETQYF.

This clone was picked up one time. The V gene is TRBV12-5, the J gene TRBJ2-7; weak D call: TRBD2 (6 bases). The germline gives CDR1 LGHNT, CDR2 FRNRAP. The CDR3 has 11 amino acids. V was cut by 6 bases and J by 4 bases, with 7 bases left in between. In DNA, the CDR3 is TGTGCTAGTGGCCGGGGGTACGAGCAGTACTTC. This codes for CASGRGYEQYF.

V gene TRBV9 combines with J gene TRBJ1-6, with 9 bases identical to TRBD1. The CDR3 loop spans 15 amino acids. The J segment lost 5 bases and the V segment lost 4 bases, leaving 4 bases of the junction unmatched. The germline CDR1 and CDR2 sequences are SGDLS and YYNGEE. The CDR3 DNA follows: TGTGCCAGCAGCAGCCGGGACAGGGATAATTCACCCCTCCACTTT. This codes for CASSSRDRDNSPLHF.

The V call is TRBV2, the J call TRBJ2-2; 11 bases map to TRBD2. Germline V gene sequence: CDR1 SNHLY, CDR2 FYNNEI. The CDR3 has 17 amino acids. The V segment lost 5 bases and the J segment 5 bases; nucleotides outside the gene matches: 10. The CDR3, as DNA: TGTGCCAGCAGTCCCCTAGCGGGAGGTCCCCGAACCGGGGAGCTGTTTTTT. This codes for CASSPLAGGPRTGELFF.

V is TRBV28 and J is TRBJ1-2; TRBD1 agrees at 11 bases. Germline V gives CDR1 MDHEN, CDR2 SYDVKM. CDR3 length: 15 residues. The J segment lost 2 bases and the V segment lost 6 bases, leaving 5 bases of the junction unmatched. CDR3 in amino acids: CASRWTGGNNYGYTF. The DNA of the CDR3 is TGTGCCAGCAGGTGGACAGGGGGCAACAACTATGGCTACACCTTC.

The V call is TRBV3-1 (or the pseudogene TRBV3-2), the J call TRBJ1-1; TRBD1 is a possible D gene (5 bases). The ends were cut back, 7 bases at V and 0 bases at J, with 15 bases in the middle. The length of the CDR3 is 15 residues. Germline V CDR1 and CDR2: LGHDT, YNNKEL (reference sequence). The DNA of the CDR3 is TGTGCCAGCATCCGACGCGGGGGTATGAACACTGAAGCTTTCTTT. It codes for CASIRRGGMNTEAFF.

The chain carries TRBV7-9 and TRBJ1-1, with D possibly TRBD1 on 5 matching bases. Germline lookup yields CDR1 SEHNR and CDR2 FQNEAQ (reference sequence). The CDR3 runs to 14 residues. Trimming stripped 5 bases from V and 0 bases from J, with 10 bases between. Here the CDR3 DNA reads TGTGCCAGCAGCCCCGGGGGACTGAACACTGAAGCTTTCTTT. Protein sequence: CASSPGGLNTEAFF.

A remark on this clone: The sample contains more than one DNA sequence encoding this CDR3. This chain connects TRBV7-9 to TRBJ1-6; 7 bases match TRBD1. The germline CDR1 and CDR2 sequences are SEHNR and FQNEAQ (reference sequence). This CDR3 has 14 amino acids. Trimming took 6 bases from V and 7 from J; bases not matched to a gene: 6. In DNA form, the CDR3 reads TGTGCCAGCAGTCTCGGGACAGTGAATTCACCCCTCCACTTT. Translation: CASSLGTVNSPLHF. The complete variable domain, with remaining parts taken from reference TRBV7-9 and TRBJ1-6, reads DTGVSQNPRHKITKRGQNVTFRCDPISEHNRLYWYRQTLGQGPEFLTYFQNEAQLEKSRLLSDRFSAERPKGSFSTLEIQRTEQGDSAMYLCASSLGTVNSPLHFGNGTRLTVT.

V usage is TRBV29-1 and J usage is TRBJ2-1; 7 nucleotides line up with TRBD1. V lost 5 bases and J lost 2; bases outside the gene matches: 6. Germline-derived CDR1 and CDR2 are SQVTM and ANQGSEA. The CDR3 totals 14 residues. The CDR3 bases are TGCAGCGTTAAGGACAGGTCACCCTACAATGAGCAGTTCTTC. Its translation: CSVKDRSPYNEQFF.

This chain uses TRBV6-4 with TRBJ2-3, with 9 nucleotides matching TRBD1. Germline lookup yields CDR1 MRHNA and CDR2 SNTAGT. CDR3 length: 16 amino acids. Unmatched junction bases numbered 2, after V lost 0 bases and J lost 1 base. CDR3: CASSDSQGAGTDTQYF. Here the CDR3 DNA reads TGTGCCAGCAGTGACTCACAGGGGGCCGGCACAGATACGCAGTATTTT.

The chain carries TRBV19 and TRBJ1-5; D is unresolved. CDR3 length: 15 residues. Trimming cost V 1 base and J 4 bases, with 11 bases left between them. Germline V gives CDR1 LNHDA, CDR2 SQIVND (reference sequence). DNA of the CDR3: TGTGCCAGTAGTATAGGGTTGAGGGAAAATCAGCCCCAGCATTTT. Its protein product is CASSIGLRENQPQHF.

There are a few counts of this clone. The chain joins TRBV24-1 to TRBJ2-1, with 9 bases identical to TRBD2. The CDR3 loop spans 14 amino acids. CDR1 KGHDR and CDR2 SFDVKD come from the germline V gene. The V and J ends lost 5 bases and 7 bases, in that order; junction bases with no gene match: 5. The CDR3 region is CATSAVAGENEQFF. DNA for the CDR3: TGTGCCACCAGTGCTGTAGCGGGAGAGAATGAGCAGTTCTTC.

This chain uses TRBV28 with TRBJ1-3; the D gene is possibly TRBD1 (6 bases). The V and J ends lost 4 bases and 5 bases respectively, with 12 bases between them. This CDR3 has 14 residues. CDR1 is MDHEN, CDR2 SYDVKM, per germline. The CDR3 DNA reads TGTGCCAGCAGTTCTCGGGACATTCGAAACACCATATATTTT. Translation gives CASSSRDIRNTIYF.

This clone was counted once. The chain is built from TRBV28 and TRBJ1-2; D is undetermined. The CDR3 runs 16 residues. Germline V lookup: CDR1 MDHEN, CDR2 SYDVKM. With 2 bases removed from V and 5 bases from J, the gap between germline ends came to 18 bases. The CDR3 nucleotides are TGTGCCAGCAGTTTAAATTCAGTAGCAGGAGGGTATGGCTACACCTTC. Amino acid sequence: CASSLNSVAGGYGYTF.

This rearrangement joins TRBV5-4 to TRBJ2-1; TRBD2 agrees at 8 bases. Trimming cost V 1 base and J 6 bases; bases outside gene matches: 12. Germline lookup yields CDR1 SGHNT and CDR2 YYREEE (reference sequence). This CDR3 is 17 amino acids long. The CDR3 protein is CASSLNGWTSYTNEQFF. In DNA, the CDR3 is TGTGCCAGCAGCTTGAATGGTTGGACTAGCTATACCAATGAGCAGTTCTTC.

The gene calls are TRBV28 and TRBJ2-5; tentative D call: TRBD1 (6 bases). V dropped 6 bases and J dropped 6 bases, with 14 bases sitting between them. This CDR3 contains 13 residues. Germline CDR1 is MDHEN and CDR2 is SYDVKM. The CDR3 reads CASSGQSVKTQYF. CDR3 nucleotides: TGTGCCAGCAGCGGACAGTCCGTGAAGACCCAGTACTTC. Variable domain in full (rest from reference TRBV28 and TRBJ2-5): DVKVTQSSRYLVKRTGEKVFLECVQDMDHENMFWYRQDPGLGLRLIYFSYDVKMKEKGDIPEGYSVSREKKERFSLILESASTNQTSMYLCASSGQSVKTQYFGPGTRLLVL.

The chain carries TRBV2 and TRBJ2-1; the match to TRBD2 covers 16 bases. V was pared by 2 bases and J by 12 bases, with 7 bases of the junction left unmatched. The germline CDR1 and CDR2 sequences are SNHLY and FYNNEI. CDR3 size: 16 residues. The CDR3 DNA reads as TGTGCCAGCAGTGAATGGGGGACTAGCGGGAGGGTAGGGCAGTTCTTC. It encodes CASSEWGTSGRVGQFF. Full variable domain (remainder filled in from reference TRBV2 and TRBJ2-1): EPEVTQTPSHQVTQMGQEVILRCVPISNHLYFYWYRQILGQKVEFLVSFYNNEISEKSEIFDDQFSVERPDGSNFTLKIRSTKLEDSAMYFCASSEWGTSGRVGQFFGPGTRLTVL.